This TCR beta chain was recovered during a study of blood T cell repertoires in COVID-19. Study context: PBMCs, B-cell-depleted T cells, or T cells were the source of the cDNA or gDNA that made up the material.

The CDR3 runs 16 residues. Germline CDR1 MDHEN, CDR2 SYDVKM. Notes on this clone: At one boundary the junction diverges from the germline segment, which might be a read error.

Measured with immunoSEQ multiplex PCR; TCRdb has only the in-frame clones, and not every one. The sample includes some 140,000 clones, 65% to 80% of them seen just once. Sample: peripheral blood. The chain has TRBV28 and TRBJ1-6, with TRBD1 matching 11 bases. The sequence was obtained from a man in his sixties with acute or convalescent COVID-19. The CDR3 nucleotides are TGTGCCAGCAGTCGGGGGACAGGGGGGTATAGTTCACCCCTCCACTTT. Protein product: CASSRGTGGYSSPLHF.